Listed below are T cell receptor beta chains from one sample, sequenced in a study of CD8 T cells in ankylosing spondylitis. MiXCR, applied by TCRdb to the 5' RACE reads, yields one record per CDR3 protein. The sample yields 190,000 or so distinct CDR3 sequences, 13% seen once. The sample comprised blood, either unsorted or a sorted T cell fraction (not recorded which). These receptors were taken from a male donor with ankylosing spondylitis or in good health (not recorded which). The CDR3 runs from the conserved cysteine through the conserved F or W. The D gene is left open where the match is weak.

V,D,J,CDR3
TRBV20-1,TRBD1,TRBJ2-2,CSATPRDRGSTGELFF
TRBV4-1,TRBD1,TRBJ2-7,CASSQAGTENYEQYF
TRBV6-5,TRBD2,TRBJ2-7,CASSSQLADPYYEQYF
TRBV14,-,TRBJ2-1,CASSQETVISYNEQFF
TRBV20-1,TRBD2,TRBJ2-1,CSARSPSGTSGGSTYNEQFF
TRBV20-1,TRBD2,TRBJ2-5,CSAKRENEETQYF
TRBV5-1,-,TRBJ2-1,CASSLETSYYNEQFF
TRBV12-3/TRBV12-4,-,TRBJ2-3,CASSPPWGGHPSTDTQYF
TRBV14,-,TRBJ1-1,CASSQVVQNTEAFF
TRBV27,TRBD1,TRBJ1-5,CASAEGQGFDQPQHF
TRBV20-1,-,TRBJ2-7,CSASEIGVRTSHEQYF
TRBV27,TRBD2,TRBJ2-3,CASSEGLALGTDTQYF
TRBV12-3/TRBV12-4,-,TRBJ2-7,CASSSVGEQYF
TRBV11-2,-,TRBJ1-1,CASSLGLLMNTEAFF
TRBV7-2,TRBD1,TRBJ2-1,CASSSRDRANEQFF
TRBV3-1,TRBD2,TRBJ2-1,CASSQTSVSYNEQFF
TRBV4-1,TRBD2,TRBJ2-3,CASSPAGVADTQYF
TRBV3-1,-,TRBJ2-1,CASSQEVGRSYNEQFF
TRBV20-1,TRBD2,TRBJ2-1,CSAISTSGIGNEQFF
TRBV10-3,-,TRBJ2-7,CAISESMAGEYEQYF